These 7 T cell receptor beta chains were all obtained from the same sample, sequenced in a study of tumor-infiltrating lymphocytes in localized non-small cell lung cancer. Clones were sequenced by immunoSEQ multiplex PCR, and TCRdb holds only the in-frame ones, with some missing. The data contain some 4,200 clones, approximately 70% of them seen just once; the ten biggest clones take up 20% to 25%. The sequenced material came from uninvolved lung tissue not adjacent to the tumor. Receptor source: a human donor with non-small cell lung cancer.

The chain uses TRBV5-1 and TRBJ1-4; no firm D call. Germline V gene sequence: CDR1 SGHRS, CDR2 YFSETQ. This CDR3 is built from 15 residues. The V end lost 4 bases, the J end lost 4 bases, and 14 bases lay between the germline ends. CDR3 region: CASSPGVDLNEKLFF. The CDR3 DNA follows: TGCGCCAGCAGCCCCGGGGTAGACCTTAATGAAAAACTGTTTTTT.

This clone showed up just once. The chain employs TRBV6-6 and TRBJ2-2; D may match TRBD1 or TRBD2 (6 bases each). Germline assignment: CDR1 MNHNY and CDR2 SVGAGI (reference sequence). The V and J ends lost 8 bases and 1 base respectively, with 8 bases between them. The CDR3 length is 13 residues. The CDR3 loop reads CASGGRNTGELFF. Written as DNA, the CDR3 is TGTGCCAGCGGGGGGCGGAACACCGGGGAGCTGTTTTTT.

The chain carries TRBV4-1 and TRBJ2-7, with a possible D match to TRBD2 (6 bases). Germline V gene data show CDR1 as MGHRA and CDR2 as YSYEKL. The CDR3 consists of 13 residues. V lost 5 bases and J lost 3, with 11 bases in between. The CDR3 loop is CASSLTGSYEQYF. The CDR3 DNA is TGCGCCAGCAGCTTGACCGGGAGCTACGAGCAGTACTTC.

This rearrangement joins TRBV28 to TRBJ2-7, with D possibly being TRBD2 (6 bases). Deletions cut 5 bases from V and 7 bases from J, with 9 bases between. Germline V lookup: CDR1 MDHEN, CDR2 SYDVKM. The CDR3 runs to 11 residues. The CDR3 region is CASSDRGEQYF. Written as DNA, the CDR3 is TGTGCCAGCAGTGACCGGGGGGAGCAGTACTTC.

This chain joins TRBV5-1 and TRBJ2-5; 10 bases are a match to TRBD1. The length of the CDR3 is 14 residues. V trimming: 6 bases; J trimming: 5 bases; junction bases outside the gene matches: 7. Germline V gene lookup returns CDR1 SGHRS and CDR2 YFSETQ. The CDR3 nucleotides are TGCGCCAGCACCTCCGGGACAGGGGTTGAGACCCAGTACTTC. Its protein product is CASTSGTGVETQYF.

The J gene is TRBJ2-7, the V gene TRBV7-3, with D maybe TRBD2 (7 bases). CDR3 length: 15 residues. The V gene's germline CDR1 is SGHTA and CDR2 FQGTGA. With 5 bases removed from V and 5 bases from J, the gap between germline ends came to 19 bases. The CDR3 is CASSATGGPGHEQYF. The CDR3 nucleotides are TGTGCCAGCAGCGCTACCGGGGGGCCTGGGCACGAGCAGTACTTC. Filled out from reference TRBV7-3 and TRBJ2-7, the complete variable domain reads GAGVSQTPSNKVTEKGKYVELRCDPISGHTALYWYRQSLGQGPEFLIYFQGTGAADDSGLPNDRFFAVRPEGSVSTLKIQRTERGDSAVYLCASSATGGPGHEQYFGPGTRLTVT.

The chain is built from TRBV7-2 and TRBJ1-5, with D uncertain. Germline V gene sequence: CDR1 SGHTA, CDR2 FQGNSA. Trimming cost V 1 base and J 0 bases, with 10 bases left between them. The CDR3 loop spans 16 amino acids. The DNA for the CDR3 is TGTGCCAGCAGCTTAGTGTCCGCATATAGCAATCAGCCCCAGCATTTT. Its protein product is CASSLVSAYSNQPQHF.